This TCR beta chain originates from a study of regulatory T cells in long-lasting Graves disease. V lost 3 bases, J lost 2 bases, and 16 bases stayed unmatched. Germline V lookup: CDR1 SGHVS, CDR2 FNYEAQ. This CDR3 is 19 amino acids long. Noted time point: newly diagnosed GD, antithyroid drugs for less than 3 months. From PBMCs, RNA was extracted and then used to make the TCR library. This clonotype was seen a handful of times. The authors built TCR beta libraries using iRepertoire HTBI primers and Arm-PCR of CDR3 regions. Each CDR3 protein is one row after TCRdb ran MiXCR on the multiplex PCR reads. This table holds 400,000 to 650,000 distinct CDR3 sequences, around 16% found once. The same data also contributed to another study, on T cells in Graves' hyperthyroidism and ophthalmopathy.

The sample in question was peripheral blood mononuclear cells (PBMCs), obtained at new diagnosis, from a patient treated with antithyroid drugs. This rearrangement joins TRBV7-6 to TRBJ1-1, with 9 bases aligning to TRBD1. The clonotype was recovered from a woman aged 35-60 years with Graves disease. The CDR3 spells CASSFGSPNRGQGNTEAFF. The CDR3 DNA reads TGTGCCAGCAGCTTTGGGTCCCCAAACAGGGGGCAAGGAAACACTGAAGCTTTCTTT.